These 7 T cell receptor beta chains were sequenced from one sample in a study of shared clonotypes between healthy human individuals. Assay used: immunoSEQ multiplex PCR; TCRdb lists only in-frame clones, some missing. The sample holds roughly 2.5 million clones, around 94% seen once. The sample was naive CD4+ T cells sorted from blood. Regarding subset: CD45RA+ positively selected. The receptors originated from a man younger than 35 in good health.

This clone was counted only a few times. The rearrangement joins TRBV6-5 to TRBJ2-1, with D tentatively TRBD2 (5 bases). The V end was cut by 2 bases, the J end by 4 bases, with 6 bases between. The V gene's germline CDR1 is MNHEY and CDR2 SVGAGI. The CDR3 covers 13 residues. The CDR3 DNA follows: TGTGCCAGCAGTTACGGACTGTACAATGAGCAGTTCTTC. Its translation: CASSYGLYNEQFF.

The chain uses TRBV2 and TRBJ2-7, with 7 nucleotides matching TRBD1. CDR1 is SNHLY, CDR2 FYNNEI, per germline. V was clipped by 3 bases and J by 7 bases; unmatched bases: 6. The CDR3 runs to 13 residues. The CDR3 sequence: CASSDYRGFEQYF. Here the CDR3 DNA reads TGTGCCAGCAGTGACTACAGGGGTTTTGAGCAGTACTTC.

This chain connects TRBV5-4 to TRBJ2-1; 10 bases fit TRBD2. The CDR3 length is 14 residues. The germline gives CDR1 SGHNT, CDR2 YYREEE (reference sequence). Germline trimming cut 4 bases from V and 6 bases from J; bases unmatched to any gene: 4. The DNA for the CDR3 is TGTGCCAGCAGCGTAGGACTAGCGGTCAATGAGCAGTTCTTC. Amino acids: CASSVGLAVNEQFF.

The V call is TRBV30, the J call TRBJ1-3; no reliable D call. This CDR3 contains 13 residues. V was cut by 0 bases and J by 3 bases, with 6 bases left in between. Germline V CDR1 and CDR2: GTSNPN, SVGIG (reference sequence). Written as DNA, the CDR3 is TGTGCCTGGAGTGTCGCGCTTGGAAACACCATATATTTT. Protein: CAWSVALGNTIYF.

The genes are TRBV18 and TRBJ1-2; no definite D call. The CDR3 totals 12 residues. The germline V gene has CDR1 KGHSH and CDR2 LQKENI. Trimming shortened V by 4 bases and J by 3 bases, and 6 bases separated the two germline ends. CDR3 residues: CASSLAHYGYTF. The CDR3 DNA follows: TGTGCCAGCTCACTGGCTCACTATGGCTACACCTTC.

Comments on this clone: A read error may be the cause here, since a much bigger clone is one base away. Other DNA sequences from this sample encode an identical CDR3 as well. V usage is TRBV5-1 and J usage is TRBJ2-5; D perhaps matches TRBD2 (6 bases). From germline, CDR1 is SGHRS and CDR2 YFSETQ. The CDR3 spans 13 residues. Trimming pared 2 bases from V and 1 base from J, leaving 6 bases between. CDR3 amino acids: CASSFGGQETQYF. As DNA, the CDR3 is TGCGCCAGCAGCTTCGGGGGCCAAGAGACCCAGTACTTC.

In regard to this clone: The junction departs from the called germline gene at one end, perhaps through a read error. This chain links TRBV7-7 with TRBJ1-3; D gene uncertain. Germline CDR1 reads SSHAT; CDR2 reads FNYEAQ (reference sequence). The CDR3 runs to 16 residues. The CDR3 loop is CASSLGPPGSGNTIYF. The CDR3 DNA is TGTGCTAGCAGCTTAGGGCCCCCTGGATCTGGAAACACCATATATTTT.